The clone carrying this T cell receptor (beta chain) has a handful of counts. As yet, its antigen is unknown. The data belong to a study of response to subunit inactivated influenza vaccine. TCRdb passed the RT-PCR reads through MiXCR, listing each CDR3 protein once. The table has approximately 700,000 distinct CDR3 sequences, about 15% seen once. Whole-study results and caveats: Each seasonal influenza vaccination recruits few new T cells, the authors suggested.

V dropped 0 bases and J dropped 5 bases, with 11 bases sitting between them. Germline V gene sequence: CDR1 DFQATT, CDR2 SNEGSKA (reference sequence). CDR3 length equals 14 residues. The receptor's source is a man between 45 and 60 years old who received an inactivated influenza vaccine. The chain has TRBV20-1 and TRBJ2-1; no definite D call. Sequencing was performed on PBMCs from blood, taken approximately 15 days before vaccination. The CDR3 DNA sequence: TGCAGTGCTAGAGATCTGCTAGTTCACAATGAGCAGTTCTTC. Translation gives CSARDLLVHNEQFF.